This TCR beta chain was identified in a study of T cell repertoires in cytomegalovirus infection. Study-wide context: Public TCR beta signatures were indicative of both CMV infection and a matching HLA type.

Each CDR3 protein is one row after TCRdb ran MiXCR on the reads. This sample has approximately 180,000 distinct CDR3 sequences; about a tenth occur once, and the top ten carry around 4.4%. The sequence came from a human donor in good health (CMV status not recorded). Some clones in this sample may be carry-over from other donors' samples. The sample was PBMCs.

DNA of the CDR3: TGTGCCAGCTGTACCGGGACTAGCGGTCCCTACAATGAGCAGTTCTTC. Its protein is CASCTGTSGPYNEQFF. V is TRBV6-2 or TRBV6-3 and J is TRBJ2-1, with 11 nucleotides matching TRBD2. Germline V gene data show CDR1 as MNHEY and CDR2 as SVGEGT. CDR3 length equals 16 residues. J gave up 2 bases and V 8 bases, and 8 bases lay outside the gene matches.